A selection of T cell receptor beta chains follows, all from one sample in a study of T cell repertoires in cytomegalovirus infection. TCRdb re-called the reads with MiXCR, one entry per CDR3 protein. The sample contains some 800,000 distinct CDR3 sequences, around a third of which appear only once. These receptors have no known antigen. The sample consisted of cultured CD8+ T cells from PBMCs, taken from culture after CMV antigen stimulation. These receptors all come from a human donor in good health (CMV status not recorded). Some clones in this sample may be carry-over from other donors' samples. Both conserved end residues are part of each CDR3. D genes are given only for firm matches. Only some rows state a clone size, as once, few, many or a class for expanded clones.

CDR3 DNA,CDR3 protein,D gene,V gene,J gene,clone size
TGTGCCAGCAGCCAGGCAGACCTGGGGCCCCAGCATTTT,CASSQADLGPQHF,.,TRBV7-9,TRBJ1-5,.
TGTGCCAGCAATGTTCACACCTCCCTTTACAATGAGCAGTTCTTC,CASNVHTSLYNEQFF,.,TRBV6-1,TRBJ2-1,.
TGTGCCACCAGGGGACAGGCGAACACTGAAGCTTTCTTT,CATRGQANTEAFF,TRBD1,TRBV24-1,TRBJ1-1,once
TGCGCCAGCAGCCAAGAGAATGAGCAGTTCTTC,CASSQENEQFF,.,TRBV4-1,TRBJ2-1,many
TGTGCCAGCAGTCGAAAGGGACAGTCCTACGAGCAGTACTTC,CASSRKGQSYEQYF,TRBD1,TRBV4-1,TRBJ2-7,few
TGTGCCAGCAGACCCGGGACTAGCCCCTACAATGAGCAGTTCTTC,CASRPGTSPYNEQFF,TRBD2,TRBV12-3/TRBV12-4,TRBJ2-1,.
TGTGCCATCAGTGAGTCGGGACAGGGACCCTACAATGAGCAGTTCTTC,CAISESGQGPYNEQFF,TRBD1,TRBV10-3,TRBJ2-1,many
TGTGTCAGCATCCGGACAGGGGGCAATGAGCAGTTCTTC,CVSIRTGGNEQFF,TRBD1,TRBV28,TRBJ2-1,.
TGTGCCAGCACCGACGGGGGAGAGACCCAGTACTTC,CASTDGGETQYF,.,TRBV7-6,TRBJ2-5,few
TGTGCCAGCAGCTTAGAAGTGCCACCCCAGCATTTT,CASSLEVPPQHF,.,TRBV7-8,TRBJ1-5,.
TGCGCCAGCAGCCAAGCTGGGGACAGGGGGCGGGGGAACACCGGGGAGCTGTTTTTT,CASSQAGDRGRGNTGELFF,TRBD1,TRBV4-1,TRBJ2-2,.
TGCAGCGTGTCGGACAGGGGGCTTGAAGATACGCAGTATTTT,CSVSDRGLEDTQYF,TRBD1,TRBV29-1,TRBJ2-3,few
TGTGCCAGTAGTATCAGGTGGGCCCGTCCCAGCAATCAGCCCCAGCATTTT,CASSIRWARPSNQPQHF,.,TRBV19,TRBJ1-5,few
TGTGCCAGTAGTATAGAGGAAGCGGTATATCAGCCCCAGCATTTT,CASSIEEAVYQPQHF,.,TRBV19,TRBJ1-5,.
TGTGCCAGCAGTTTAGCAGGGGGCGGAAAAGAGACCCAGTACTTC,CASSLAGGGKETQYF,TRBD1,TRBV27,TRBJ2-5,.
TGTGCCAGCAGTTACGCGGGGACAGAAAGAATGAACACTGAAGCTTTCTTT,CASSYAGTERMNTEAFF,TRBD1,TRBV6-5,TRBJ1-1,few
TGTGCCAGCAGCTTAGGGGAGCGATTGGGCAATGAGCAGTTCTTC,CASSLGERLGNEQFF,.,TRBV7-6,TRBJ2-1,.
TGTGCCAGCATGGATGAGGGGGAAGAGACCCAGTACTTC,CASMDEGEETQYF,.,TRBV6-1,TRBJ2-5,few
TGTGCCAGCAGCTTAGCGGAGACACTTGAGGAGACCCAGTACTTC,CASSLAETLEETQYF,.,TRBV7-6,TRBJ2-5,few
TGTGCCAGCAGTGAGACAGAGCGGGGGGGGTTATACAATGAGCAGTTCTTC,CASSETERGGLYNEQFF,TRBD2,TRBV6-1,TRBJ2-1,many
TGTGCCAGTAGGGGGACGGGACTAGCGGGGGGGCCGTTCACAGATACGCAGTATTTT,CASRGTGLAGGPFTDTQYF,TRBD2,TRBV19,TRBJ2-3,.
TGCGCCAGCAGCCAAGGAATGGGCAGGGAGGGCTACACCTTC,CASSQGMGREGYTF,.,TRBV4-3,TRBJ1-2,few
TGCGCCAGCAGCCCGCAGTTGGGGGTGAACCAAGAGACCCAGTACTTC,CASSPQLGVNQETQYF,.,TRBV5-1,TRBJ2-5,.
TGTGCCAGCAGTAAATTTCAGGGGGCAGATACGCAGTATTTT,CASSKFQGADTQYF,TRBD1,TRBV6-2/TRBV6-3,TRBJ2-3,once
TGTGCCAGCAGTGAATGGGTCGGGTTGGCAGATACGCAGTATTTT,CASSEWVGLADTQYF,.,TRBV25-1,TRBJ2-3,.
TGTGCCAGCACCGACCCGCCGAATGAGCAGTTCTTC,CASTDPPNEQFF,.,TRBV27,TRBJ2-1,few
TGTGCCAGCAGCAAGGGACCAAGCAATCAGCCCCAGCATTTT,CASSKGPSNQPQHF,.,TRBV7-4,TRBJ1-5,.
TGCGCCAGCAGCCAAGATAATGAGGGGACAATTAATGAAAAACTGTTTTTT,CASSQDNEGTINEKLFF,.,TRBV4-3,TRBJ1-4,.
TGCGCCAGCAGCTTTCGTTCGCACACCACAAAACAGGGCTATGGCTACACCTTC,CASSFRSHTTKQGYGYTF,.,TRBV5-1,TRBJ1-2,.
TGTGCCAGCAGTCGGGGGGGAGTTATCTCTGGGGCCAACGTCCTGACTTTC,CASSRGGVISGANVLTF,TRBD2,TRBV27,TRBJ2-6,.
TGTGCCAGCAGTGACCTCTGGGGACAGGGATCGAACACTGAAGCTTTCTTT,CASSDLWGQGSNTEAFF,TRBD1,TRBV6-1,TRBJ1-1,.
TGCGCCAGCAGCTTGGCCGGGCAGCTCTACACCTTC,CASSLAGQLYTF,.,TRBV5-1,TRBJ1-2,.
TGTGCCAGCAGCGACGGGACAGGGATGAACACTGAAGCTTTCTTT,CASSDGTGMNTEAFF,TRBD1,TRBV7-9,TRBJ1-1,few
TGTGCCACCAGTGATACCGGCGGGGGGCCCCTTAATGAGCAGTTCTTC,CATSDTGGGPLNEQFF,TRBD2,TRBV24-1,TRBJ2-1,few
TGTGCCAGCGGCGCAGGGGTCCAGTACTTC,CASGAGVQYF,.,TRBV12-3/TRBV12-4,TRBJ2-5,.
TGTGCCAGCAGTTTCCACAGGGGTCAGGGCAACGAGCAGTACTTC,CASSFHRGQGNEQYF,TRBD1,TRBV27,TRBJ2-7,few
TGTGCCAGCAGCTTAGTTCAGGGGGCGGAGACCCAGTACTTC,CASSLVQGAETQYF,TRBD1,TRBV7-6,TRBJ2-5,once
TGTGCCAGCAGCCTCGGCTCAGGGGGCTATTCTAATGAAAAACTGTTTTTT,CASSLGSGGYSNEKLFF,TRBD1,TRBV12-3/TRBV12-4,TRBJ1-4,.
TGTGCCAGCAGTTACGCGGGACTAGCGAGGAATGAGCAGTTCTTC,CASSYAGLARNEQFF,TRBD2,TRBV6-8,TRBJ2-1,.
TGTGCCAGCAGCTTGGCGACAGGGATGATTGTGAACACTGAAGCTTTCTTT,CASSLATGMIVNTEAFF,TRBD1,TRBV5-4,TRBJ1-1,many
TGTGCCAGCAATCCGACAGGGTACTCCTACGAGCAGTACTTC,CASNPTGYSYEQYF,TRBD1,TRBV6-1,TRBJ2-7,.
TGTGCCAGCAGTCTCACCTGGACAGGGGGTGAGCAGTACTTC,CASSLTWTGGEQYF,TRBD1,TRBV27,TRBJ2-7,.
TGTGCCAGCAGCTTATATGGCCTGAAGGCTGGAAACACCATATATTTT,CASSLYGLKAGNTIYF,.,TRBV7-2,TRBJ1-3,.
TGTGCCAGCAGCTTAGGGACAGTAACCGAACAGTATTTT,CASSLGTVTEQYF,.,TRBV7-8,TRBJ2-3,many